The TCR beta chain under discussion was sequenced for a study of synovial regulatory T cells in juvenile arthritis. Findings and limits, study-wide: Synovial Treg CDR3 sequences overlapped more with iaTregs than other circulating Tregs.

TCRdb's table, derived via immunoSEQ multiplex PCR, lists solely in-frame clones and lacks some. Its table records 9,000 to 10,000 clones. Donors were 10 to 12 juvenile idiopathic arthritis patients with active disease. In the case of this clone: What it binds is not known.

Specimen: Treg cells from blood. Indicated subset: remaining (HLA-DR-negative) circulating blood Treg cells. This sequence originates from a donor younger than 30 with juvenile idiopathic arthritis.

CDR3 sequence reads: CASSYSPWNTIYF. The chain recombines TRBV6-6 with TRBJ1-3. The CDR3 is 13 amino acids. There is no recorded DNA. Germline V gives CDR1 MNHNY, CDR2 SVGAGI (reference sequence).